The sample holds many counts of the clone carrying this TCR beta chain. The antigen is undetermined. V lost 2 bases, J lost 0 bases, and 11 bases lay in between. Germline assignment: CDR1 SQVTM and CDR2 ANQGSEA. The CDR3 covers 14 residues. The entry originates in a study of response to subunit inactivated influenza vaccine. Study results and limitations: With each seasonal influenza vaccination, the authors suggested, few new T cells are recruited.

Using its own MiXCR run on the RT-PCR reads, TCRdb lists one record per CDR3 protein. The repertoire holds 600,000 to 850,000 distinct CDR3 sequences, with 12% to 15% as singletons. The gene calls are TRBV29-1 and TRBJ2-7; TRBD2 is a possible D gene (6 bases). This TCR was recovered from a man between 50 and 59 years old who received an inactivated influenza vaccine. The material sequenced was PBMCs from blood, taken 14 to 15 days before vaccination. In nucleotides, the CDR3 is TGCAGCGTTGAATCGGCGGGGAGCTCCTACGAGCAGTACTTC. Amino acid sequence: CSVESAGSSYEQYF.